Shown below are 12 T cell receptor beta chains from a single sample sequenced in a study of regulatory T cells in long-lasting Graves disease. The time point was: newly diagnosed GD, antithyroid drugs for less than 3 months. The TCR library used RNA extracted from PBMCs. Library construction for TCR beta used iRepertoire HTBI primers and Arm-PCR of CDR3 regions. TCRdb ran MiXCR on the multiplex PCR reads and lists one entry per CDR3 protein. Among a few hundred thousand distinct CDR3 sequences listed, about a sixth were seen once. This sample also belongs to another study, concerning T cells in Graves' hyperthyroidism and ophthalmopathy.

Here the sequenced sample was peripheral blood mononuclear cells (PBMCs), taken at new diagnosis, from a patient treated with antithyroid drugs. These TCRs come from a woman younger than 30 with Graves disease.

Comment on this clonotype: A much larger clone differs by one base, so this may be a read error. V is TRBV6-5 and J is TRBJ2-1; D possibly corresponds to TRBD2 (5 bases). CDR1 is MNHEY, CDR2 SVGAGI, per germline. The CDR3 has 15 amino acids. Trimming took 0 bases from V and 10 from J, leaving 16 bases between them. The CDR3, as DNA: TGTGCCAGCAGTTACTCACCGGGAACTTACTACGAGCAGTTCTTC. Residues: CASSYSPGTYYEQFF.

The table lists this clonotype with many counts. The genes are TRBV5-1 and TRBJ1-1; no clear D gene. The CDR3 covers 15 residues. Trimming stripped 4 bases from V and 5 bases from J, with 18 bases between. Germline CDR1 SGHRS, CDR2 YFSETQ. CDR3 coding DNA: TGCGCCAGCAGCCCCGGATCTTTTGAGGCAACTGAAGCTTTCTTT. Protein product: CASSPGSFEATEAFF.

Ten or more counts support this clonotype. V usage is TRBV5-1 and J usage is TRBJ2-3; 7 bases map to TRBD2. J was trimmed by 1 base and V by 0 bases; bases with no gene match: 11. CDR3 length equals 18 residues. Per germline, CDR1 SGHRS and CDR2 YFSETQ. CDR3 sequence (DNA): TGCGCCAGCAGCTTGGGGTGGGACTATGCTAGCGGCACAGATACGCAGTATTTT. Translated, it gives CASSLGWDYASGTDTQYF.

CDR3 DNA sequence: TGTGCCATCAGTGAGCCTGGACAGGGACACTATGGCTACACCTTC. Its translation is CAISEPGQGHYGYTF. The V gene is TRBV10-3, the J gene TRBJ1-2; 8 bases line up with TRBD1. Germline CDR1 and CDR2: ENHRY and SYGVKD. CDR3 size: 15 residues. With 2 bases clipped from V and 3 bases from J, the junction kept 5 bases outside the gene matches.

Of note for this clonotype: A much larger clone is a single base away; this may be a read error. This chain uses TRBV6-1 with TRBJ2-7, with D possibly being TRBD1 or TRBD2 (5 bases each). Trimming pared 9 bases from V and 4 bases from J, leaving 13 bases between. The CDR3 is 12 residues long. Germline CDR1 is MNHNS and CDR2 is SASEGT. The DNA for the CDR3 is TGTGCCAGAAGGGACCGACAATACGAGCAGTACTTC. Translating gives CARRDRQYEQYF.

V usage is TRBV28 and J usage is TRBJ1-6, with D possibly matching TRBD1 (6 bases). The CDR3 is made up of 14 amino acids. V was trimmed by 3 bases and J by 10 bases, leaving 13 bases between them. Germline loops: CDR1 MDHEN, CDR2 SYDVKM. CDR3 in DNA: TGTGCCAGCAGTTTTTCCGGGGGCGGATCACCCCTCCACTTT. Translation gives CASSFSGGGSPLHF.

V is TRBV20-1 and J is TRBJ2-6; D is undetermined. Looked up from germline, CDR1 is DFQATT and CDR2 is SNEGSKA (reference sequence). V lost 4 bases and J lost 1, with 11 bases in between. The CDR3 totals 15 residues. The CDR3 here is CSAKKDLSGANVLTF. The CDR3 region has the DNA TGCAGTGCTAAAAAGGACCTTTCTGGGGCCAACGTCCTGACTTTC.

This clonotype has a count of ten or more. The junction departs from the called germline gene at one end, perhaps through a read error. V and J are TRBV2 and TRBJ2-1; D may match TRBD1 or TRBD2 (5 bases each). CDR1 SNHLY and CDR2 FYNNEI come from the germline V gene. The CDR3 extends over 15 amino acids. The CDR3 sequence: CASSDVRGPYNEQLF. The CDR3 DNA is TGTGCCAGCAGTGACGTTAGGGGACCCTACAATGAGCAGCTCTTC.

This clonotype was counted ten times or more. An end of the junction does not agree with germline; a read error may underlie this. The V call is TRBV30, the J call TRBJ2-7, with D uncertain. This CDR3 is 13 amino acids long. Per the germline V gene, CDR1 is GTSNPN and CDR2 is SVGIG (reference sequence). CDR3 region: CAWSPVLKGRPGF. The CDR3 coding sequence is TGTGCCTGGAGCCCCGTTTTGAAAGGGCGACCAGGCTTC.

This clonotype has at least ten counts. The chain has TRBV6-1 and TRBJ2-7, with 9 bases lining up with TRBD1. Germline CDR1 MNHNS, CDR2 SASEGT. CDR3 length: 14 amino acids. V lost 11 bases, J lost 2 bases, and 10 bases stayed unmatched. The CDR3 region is CASKRGQGPYEQYF. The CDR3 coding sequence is TGTGCCTCAAAACGGGGACAGGGCCCCTACGAGCAGTACTTC.

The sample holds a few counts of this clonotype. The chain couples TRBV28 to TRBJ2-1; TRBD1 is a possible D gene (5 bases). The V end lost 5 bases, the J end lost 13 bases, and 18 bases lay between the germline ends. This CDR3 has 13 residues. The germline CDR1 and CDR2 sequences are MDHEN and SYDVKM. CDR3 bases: TGTGCCAGCAGTCCCTCCGCGGCCCGGACACAGTTCTTC. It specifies CASSPSAARTQFF.

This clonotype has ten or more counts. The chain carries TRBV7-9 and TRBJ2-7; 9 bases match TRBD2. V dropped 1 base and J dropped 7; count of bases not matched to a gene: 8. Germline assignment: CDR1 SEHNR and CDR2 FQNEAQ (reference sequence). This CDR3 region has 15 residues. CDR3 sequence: CASSLGGTSQGEQYF. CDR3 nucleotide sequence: TGTGCCAGCAGCTTAGGGGGGACTAGCCAGGGGGAGCAGTACTTC.